Listed below are T cell receptor beta chains from one sample, sequenced in a study of shared clonotypes between healthy human individuals. Libraries were prepared by immunoSEQ multiplex PCR; TCRdb keeps only in-frame clonotypes and omits some of them. The sample records over a million clones, about four fifths being singletons. Sequencing was carried out using memory CD4+ T cells from PBMCs. The source is a man aged 18 to 30 in good health. Some clones in this sample may be carry-over from other donors' samples. The CDR3 runs from the conserved cysteine through the conserved F or W. The D gene is left open where the match is weak. Size is stated for part of the rows, as once, few or many counts, or as a class when the clone is expanded.

clone size,V gene,J gene,D gene,CDR3 protein,CDR3 DNA
-,TRBV11-2,TRBJ1-1,-,CASSLREDSTEAFF,TGTGCCAGCAGCTTACGGGAAGACAGCACTGAAGCTTTCTTT
-,TRBV11-2,TRBJ2-7,-,CASSLVGRSYEQYF,TGTGCCAGCAGCTTAGTTGGTAGATCTTACGAGCAGTACTTC
-,TRBV28,TRBJ1-5,TRBD1,CASREGDRGRNQPQHF,TGTGCCAGCAGGGAGGGGGACAGGGGACGTAATCAGCCCCAGCATTTT
once,TRBV11-2,TRBJ2-2,TRBD1,CASSLQGARTGELFF,TGTGCCAGCAGCTTACAGGGGGCAAGGACCGGGGAGCTGTTTTTT
once,TRBV5-1,TRBJ2-7,TRBD2,CASSLGGSPSEQYF,TGCGCCAGCAGCTTGGGCGGGAGCCCTAGCGAGCAGTACTTC
-,TRBV9,TRBJ1-4,-,CASSVGFRVDAEKLFF,TGTGCCAGCAGCGTAGGTTTCAGGGTAGATGCTGAAAAACTGTTTTTT
-,TRBV11-2,TRBJ2-1,-,CASRSQGYNEQFF,TGTGCCAGCAGGTCACAGGGTTACAATGAGCAGTTCTTC
few,TRBV16,TRBJ2-7,TRBD2,CASSHRGGSGRSSYEQYF,TGTGCCAGCAGCCACCGTGGGGGTAGCGGGAGGAGCTCCTACGAGCAGTACTTC
-,TRBV28,TRBJ2-7,-,CASSISGTLSYEQYF,TGTGCCAGCAGTATATCCGGGACCCTCTCCTACGAGCAGTACTTC
-,TRBV10-3,TRBJ2-5,TRBD1,CAISADDRDETQYF,TGTGCCATCAGCGCTGACGACAGGGATGAGACCCAGTACTTC
-,TRBV6-6,TRBJ1-1,-,CASRVGQLTEAFF,TGTGCCAGCCGAGTTGGACAGCTCACTGAAGCTTTCTTT
-,TRBV5-4,TRBJ1-1,-,CASSLKVWKGRSTEAFF,TGTGCCAGCAGCTTGAAGGTGTGGAAGGGGAGATCGACTGAAGCTTTCTTT
-,TRBV18,TRBJ1-1,TRBD1,CASSPRVGQGITEAFF,TGTGCCAGCTCACCACGCGTCGGACAGGGGATCACTGAAGCTTTCTTT
-,TRBV7-2,TRBJ2-1,TRBD2,CASSTGLAGYNEQFF,TGTGCCAGCAGCACCGGACTAGCGGGGTACAATGAGCAGTTCTTC
-,TRBV10-3,TRBJ2-2,TRBD1,CATRIAGTENTGELFF,TGTGCCACCCGGATAGCCGGGACAGAGAACACCGGGGAGCTGTTTTTT
few,TRBV15,TRBJ1-3,-,CATSRDSGNTIYF,TGTGCCACCAGCAGAGATAGTGGAAACACCATATATTTT
-,TRBV5-1,TRBJ1-2,-,CASSLWVSQGYTF,TGCGCCAGCAGCTTGTGGGTGTCTCAGGGCTACACCTTC
-,TRBV28,TRBJ1-1,-,CASSLFTGGLVEAFF,TGTGCCAGCAGTTTATTTACGGGGGGGCTAGTTGAAGCTTTCTTT
-,TRBV5-1,TRBJ2-7,-,CASSPGQSLGGEQYF,TGCGCCAGCAGCCCTGGACAGAGCCTAGGGGGCGAGCAGTACTTC
-,TRBV2,TRBJ1-1,-,CASSTNMNTEAFF,TGTGCCAGCAGCACTAACATGAACACTGAAGCTTTCTTT
-,TRBV6-6,TRBJ2-6,TRBD2,CASTGAGTSGANVLTF,TGTGCTAGTACCGGAGCGGGAACCTCTGGGGCCAACGTCCTGACTTTC
-,TRBV9,TRBJ2-7,TRBD2,CASSVAASGSYEQYF,TGTGCCAGCAGCGTAGCGGCTAGCGGGAGCTACGAGCAGTACTTC
-,TRBV18,TRBJ2-6,-,CASSPRWDTGANVLTF,TGTGCCAGCTCACCACGATGGGATACTGGGGCCAACGTCCTGACTTTC
-,TRBV5-1,TRBJ1-5,TRBD1,CASSLVAGGQPQHF,TGCGCCAGCAGCTTGGTGGCAGGGGGTCAGCCCCAGCATTTT
-,TRBV28,TRBJ2-1,-,CASSLISSYNEQFF,TGTGCCAGCAGTTTAATAAGTTCTTACAATGAGCAGTTCTTC
-,TRBV7-8,TRBJ2-5,-,CASSRDPGIPGGTQYF,TGTGCCAGCAGCCGTGACCCCGGGATACCCGGCGGGACCCAGTACTTC
-,TRBV4-1,TRBJ2-7,TRBD2,CASSQVGRGTYEQYF,TGCGCCAGCAGCCAAGTAGGGCGGGGGACCTACGAGCAGTACTTC
-,TRBV7-2,TRBJ1-2,TRBD1,CASSLEAGGKGYTF,TGTGCCAGCAGCTTAGAAGCAGGGGGAAAGGGCTACACCTTC
few,TRBV5-1,TRBJ2-7,TRBD2,CASSFVAGGLNEQYF,TGCGCCAGCAGCTTCGTTGCGGGAGGGTTAAACGAGCAGTACTTC
-,TRBV5-1,TRBJ2-2,TRBD1,CASSTWTGGDTGELFF,TGCGCCAGCAGCACCTGGACAGGGGGCGACACCGGGGAGCTGTTTTTT